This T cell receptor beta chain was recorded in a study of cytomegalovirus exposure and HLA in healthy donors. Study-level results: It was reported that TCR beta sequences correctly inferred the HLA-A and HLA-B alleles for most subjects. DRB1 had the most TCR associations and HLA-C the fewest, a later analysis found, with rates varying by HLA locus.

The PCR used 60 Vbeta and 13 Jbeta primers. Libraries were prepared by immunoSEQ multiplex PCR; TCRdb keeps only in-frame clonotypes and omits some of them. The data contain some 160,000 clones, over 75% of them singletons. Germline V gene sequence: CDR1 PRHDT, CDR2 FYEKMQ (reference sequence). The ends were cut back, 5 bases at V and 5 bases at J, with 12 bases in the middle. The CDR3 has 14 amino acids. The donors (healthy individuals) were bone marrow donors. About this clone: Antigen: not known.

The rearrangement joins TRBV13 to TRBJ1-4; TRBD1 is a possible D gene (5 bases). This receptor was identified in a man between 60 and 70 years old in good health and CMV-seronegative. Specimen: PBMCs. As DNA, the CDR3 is TGTGCCAGCAGCGATCGGACACAAAATGAAAAACTGTTTTTT. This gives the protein CASSDRTQNEKLFF.